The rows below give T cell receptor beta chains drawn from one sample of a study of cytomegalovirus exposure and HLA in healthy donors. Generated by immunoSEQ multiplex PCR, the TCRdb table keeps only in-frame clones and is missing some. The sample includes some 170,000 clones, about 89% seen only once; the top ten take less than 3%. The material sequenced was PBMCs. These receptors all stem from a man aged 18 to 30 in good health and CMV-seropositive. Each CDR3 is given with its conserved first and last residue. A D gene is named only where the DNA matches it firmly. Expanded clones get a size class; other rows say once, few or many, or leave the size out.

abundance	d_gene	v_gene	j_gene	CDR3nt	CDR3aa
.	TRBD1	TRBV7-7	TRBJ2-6	TGTGCTAGCAGAAACCGGGACAGACTCCCCTCTGGGGCCAACGTCCTGACTTTC	CASRNRDRLPSGANVLTF
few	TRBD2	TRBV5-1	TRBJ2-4	TGCGCCAGCAGCTTGACTAGCGGGGTCATAAACATTCAGTACTTC	CASSLTSGVINIQYF
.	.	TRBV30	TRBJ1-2	TGTGCCTGGAGCGGACAGACCAGATATGGCTACACCTTC	CAWSGQTRYGYTF
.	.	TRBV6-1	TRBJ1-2	TGTGCCAGCGGGCGGGCGGAGTATGGCTACACCTTC	CASGRAEYGYTF
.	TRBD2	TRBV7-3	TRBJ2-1	TGTGCCAGCAGCTCCGGGACTAGCGAGTACAATGAGCAGTTCTTC	CASSSGTSEYNEQFF
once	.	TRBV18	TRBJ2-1	TGTGCCAGCTCAGCCGCCTCGGGGTACAATGAGCAGTTCTTC	CASSAASGYNEQFF
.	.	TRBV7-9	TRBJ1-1	TGTGCCAGCAGCTTAAAGGGAGGGGACACTGAAGCTTTCTTT	CASSLKGGDTEAFF
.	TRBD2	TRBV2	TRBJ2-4	TGTGCCAGCAGTGAATCGGGAGGGAAAGACAACATTCAGTACTTC	CASSESGGKDNIQYF
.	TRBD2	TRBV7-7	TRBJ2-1	TGTGCTAGCAGCCAAGGGACTAGCGGGGCTAATGAGCAGTTCTTC	CASSQGTSGANEQFF
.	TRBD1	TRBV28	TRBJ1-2	TGTGCCAGCACTACCTACCCCGGACAGGAGCACGGAGGCTACACCTTC	CASTTYPGQEHGGYTF
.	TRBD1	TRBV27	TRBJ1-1	TGTGCCAGCGGAAGCGTCGGGACAGGTGAAGCTTTCTTT	CASGSVGTGEAFF
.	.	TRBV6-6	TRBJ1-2	TGTGCCAGCAGTTACGGGGGCGCAGATGGTGGCTACACCTTC	CASSYGGADGGYTF
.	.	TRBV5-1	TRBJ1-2	TGCGCCAGCAGTTTCGGTGGGGGGGGAAGCTATGGCTACACCTTC	CASSFGGGGSYGYTF
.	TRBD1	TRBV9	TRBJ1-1	TGTGCCAGCAGCCCCTTGGGGCAGGGGGCAGGGGAAGCTTTCTTT	CASSPLGQGAGEAFF
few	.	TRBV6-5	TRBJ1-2	TGTGCCAGCAGTTCGGACAGACTCTATGGCTACACCTTC	CASSSDRLYGYTF
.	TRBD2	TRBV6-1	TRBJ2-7	TGTGCCAGCACTCCCGCGGGGCGGGGGGGTCTGTACTTC	CASTPAGRGGLYF
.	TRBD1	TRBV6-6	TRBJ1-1	TGTGCCAGCAGCCTAGACAGGGGGGGAACTGAAGCTTTCTTT	CASSLDRGGTEAFF
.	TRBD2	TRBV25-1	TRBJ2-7	TGTGCCAGCAGTGAAGAATCCGGGACTAGCGGTTCCTACGAGCAGTACTTC	CASSEESGTSGSYEQYF
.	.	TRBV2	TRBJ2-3	TGTGCCAGCAGTGAAGGGCTCGACACAGATACGCAGTATTTT	CASSEGLDTDTQYF
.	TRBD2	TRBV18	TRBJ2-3	TGTGCCAGCTCACCAACTAGCGGGAGTTCGTTAGTCGAGTATTTT	CASSPTSGSSLVEYF
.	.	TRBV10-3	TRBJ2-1	TGTGCCATCAGTGATGTCGGGAGATCAGGCAATGAGCAGTTCTTC	CAISDVGRSGNEQFF
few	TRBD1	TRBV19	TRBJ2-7	TGTGCCAGTAGTATAGGAGGGGACAGCCACGAGCAGTACTTC	CASSIGGDSHEQYF
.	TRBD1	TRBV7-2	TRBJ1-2	TGTGCCAGCAGCTTAACTCCGGGACAGGGGGAAAACTATGGCTACACCTTC	CASSLTPGQGENYGYTF
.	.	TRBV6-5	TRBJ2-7	TGTGCCAGCAGCGGACAGAACTCCTACGAGCAGTACTTC	CASSGQNSYEQYF
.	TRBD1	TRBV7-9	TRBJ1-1	TGTGCCAGCAGCTCACAGGGGGCCACTGAAGCTTTCTTT	CASSSQGATEAFF
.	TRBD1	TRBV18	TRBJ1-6	TGTGCCAGCTCACTGCCGGACAGGGCGGATTTCCACTTT	CASSLPDRADFHF
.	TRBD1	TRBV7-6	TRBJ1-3	TGTGCCAGCAGCTTAGGACAGGGGAGCTCTGGAAACACCATATATTTT	CASSLGQGSSGNTIYF
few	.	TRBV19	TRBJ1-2	TGTGCCAGTAGTATAGGCGGGTACGACTATGGCTACACCTTC	CASSIGGYDYGYTF
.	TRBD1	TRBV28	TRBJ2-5	TGTGCCAGCAGTTCGGCGACAGGGGGCCCGCAAGAGACCCAGTACTTC	CASSSATGGPQETQYF
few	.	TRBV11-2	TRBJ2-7	TGTGCCAGCAGCTTAGTTCCGGGTAGCTCCTACGAGCAGTACTTC	CASSLVPGSSYEQYF
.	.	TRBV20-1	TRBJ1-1	TGCAGTGCGGAGGAGAACACTGAAGCTTTCTTT	CSAEENTEAFF
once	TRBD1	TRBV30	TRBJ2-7	TGTGCCTGGAGTGTAGCAGGGGGTAAAGTCTACGAGCAGTACTTC	CAWSVAGGKVYEQYF
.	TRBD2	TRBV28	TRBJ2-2	TGTGCCAGCAGGTCCGGACTAGTAAGCACCGGGGAGCTGTTTTTT	CASRSGLVSTGELFF
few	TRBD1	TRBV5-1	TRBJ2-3	TGCGCCAGCAGCCCTAACTCAGGGGGAGATACGCAGTATTTT	CASSPNSGGDTQYF
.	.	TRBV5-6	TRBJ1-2	TGTGCCAGCAGCTTGGTTGGCAGGGTGGACTATGGCTACACCTTC	CASSLVGRVDYGYTF